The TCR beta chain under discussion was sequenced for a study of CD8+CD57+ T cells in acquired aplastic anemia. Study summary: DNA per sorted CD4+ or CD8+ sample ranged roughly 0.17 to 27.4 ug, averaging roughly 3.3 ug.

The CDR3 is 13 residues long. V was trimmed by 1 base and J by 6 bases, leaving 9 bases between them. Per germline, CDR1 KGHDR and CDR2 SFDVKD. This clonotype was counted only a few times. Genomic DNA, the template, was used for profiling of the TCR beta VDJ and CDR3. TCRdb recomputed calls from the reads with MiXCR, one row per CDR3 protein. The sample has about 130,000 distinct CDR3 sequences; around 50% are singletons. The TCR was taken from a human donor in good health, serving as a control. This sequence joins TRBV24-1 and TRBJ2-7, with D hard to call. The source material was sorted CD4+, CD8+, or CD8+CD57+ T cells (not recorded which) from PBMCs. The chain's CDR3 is CATSDFGFPEQYF. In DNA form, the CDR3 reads TGTGCCACCAGTGATTTCGGGTTTCCCGAGCAGTACTTC.